This passage covers 18 T cell receptor beta chains from one sample sequenced in a study of Graves' ophthalmopathy and Graves' hyperthyroidism (dated by TCRdb to 2017 to 2018). Instrument on record: Illumina HiSeq 2000. For repertoire sequencing, TCR beta CDR3 regions were amplified from RNA transcripts. The first round was an RT-PCR using HTBI primers with the Qiagen OneStep RT-PCR kit, and this first round was followed by a second-round multiplex PCR, then size selection and purification. TCRdb's own reprocessing of the public reads used fastp at Q25 and MiXCR and kept productive beta chains. Rows are unified per CDR3 protein, each entry keeping the most common DNA and genes. The sample data list just over 600,000 distinct CDR3 sequences, and 22% of these were observed just once. Jointly, the top ten make up approximately 6.9% of the sample. The sample consisted of peripheral blood. All receptors derive from a woman in her late teens or twenties with stable Graves' hyperthyroidism. Some clones in this sample may be carry-over from other donors' samples. Donor details come from another sample of the same person, matched by shared clones.

The genes are TRBV12-3 or TRBV12-4 and TRBJ1-5; possibly TRBD1 for D (5 bases). V dropped 3 bases and J dropped 8 bases, with 14 bases sitting between them. The CDR3 spans 14 residues. The DNA of the CDR3 is TGTGCCAGCAGTTTTCAGGGAATCGATGAGCCCCAGCATTTT. Translation: CASSFQGIDEPQHF.

This clonotype was picked up many times. J is TRBJ1-6 and V is TRBV2; D remains unclear. Between the trimmed V and J ends, which lost 0 bases and 5 bases, there was a span of 8 bases. Germline CDR1 SNHLY, CDR2 FYNNEI. The CDR3 spans 15 residues. Written as DNA, the CDR3 is TGTGCCAGCAGTGAAGCTCGGCGGAATAATTCACCCCTCCACTTT. Translated, it gives CASSEARRNNSPLHF.

V gene TRBV10-3 combines with J gene TRBJ2-5, with 12 bases identical to TRBD1. The CDR3 covers 15 residues. Germline lookup yields CDR1 ENHRY and CDR2 SYGVKD. Trimming cost V 3 bases and J 6 bases; bases outside gene matches: 5. CDR3 amino acids: CAISDGTGGEKTQYF. The DNA of the CDR3 is TGTGCCATCAGTGACGGGACAGGGGGCGAAAAGACCCAGTACTTC.

This clonotype was counted only a few times. The genes are TRBV27 and TRBJ1-6; no firm D call. The V and J ends lost 9 bases and 1 base respectively, with 10 bases between them. This CDR3 has 14 residues. The germline V gene has CDR1 MNHEY and CDR2 SMNVEV (reference sequence). The CDR3 region is CASYSGSYNSPLHF. The CDR3 DNA sequence: TGTGCCAGTTACTCCGGGTCCTATAATTCACCCCTCCACTTT.

This clonotype appeared many times. The chain combines TRBV2 with TRBJ1-2, with 10 positions matching TRBD1. V lost 7 bases and J lost 4; bases outside the gene matches: 6. From germline, CDR1 is SNHLY and CDR2 FYNNEI. The CDR3 spans 14 residues. The CDR3 DNA follows: TGTGCCAGCAACCGGGACAGGGGCGGCTATGGCTACACCTTC. Translation gives CASNRDRGGYGYTF.

This clonotype was seen more than once but under ten times. The chain joins TRBV2 to TRBJ1-5; D remains unclear. Germline lookup yields CDR1 SNHLY and CDR2 FYNNEI. The ends were cut back, 2 bases at V and 0 bases at J, with 8 bases in the middle. This CDR3 is 15 amino acids long. This CDR3 reads CASSEQASSNQPQHF. The CDR3 nucleotides read TGTGCCAGCAGTGAACAGGCAAGTAGCAATCAGCCCCAGCATTTT.

This clonotype has more than one count but fewer than ten. This chain joins TRBV30 and TRBJ2-2; perhaps TRBD1 as D (6 bases). The length of the CDR3 is 14 residues. Germline V lookup: CDR1 GTSNPN, CDR2 SVGIG (reference sequence). V lost 1 base to trimming and J lost 2 bases, with 8 bases between them. CDR3 residues: CAWSDRVNTGELFF. As DNA, the CDR3 is TGTGCCTGGAGTGACAGGGTCAACACCGGGGAGCTGTTTTTT.

The chain uses TRBV11-2 and TRBJ2-5, with unresolved D. The germline V gene encodes CDR1 SGHAT and CDR2 FQNNGV. This CDR3 contains 14 residues. The ends were cut back, 3 bases at V and 2 bases at J, with 10 bases in the middle. DNA for the CDR3: TGTGCCAGCAGCTTTACAACGGAGCAAGAGACCCAGTACTTC. This codes for CASSFTTEQETQYF.

This clonotype was picked up many times. V gene TRBV7-2 combines with J gene TRBJ1-6, with D possibly matching TRBD1 (5 bases). Per the germline V gene, CDR1 is SGHTA and CDR2 is FQGNSA. The V and J ends lost 6 bases and 7 bases respectively, with 13 bases between them. The CDR3 is 14 residues long. CDR3 amino acids: CASRAGPENSPLHF. CDR3 nucleotide sequence: TGTGCCAGCAGGGCAGGGCCGGAGAATTCACCCCTCCACTTT.

The V gene is TRBV4-2, the J gene TRBJ2-7, with 12 positions matching TRBD1. The CDR3 covers 20 residues. The J segment lost 0 bases and the V segment lost 4 bases, leaving 16 bases of the junction unmatched. CDR1 and CDR2 (germline): LGHNA, YNFKEQ. The chain's CDR3 is CASSPGAGTGGASSSYEQYF. The CDR3 nucleotides read TGTGCCAGCAGCCCCGGGGCCGGGACAGGGGGCGCGTCATCCTCCTACGAGCAGTACTTC.

This clonotype was counted ten times or more. The CDR3 DNA follows: TGTGCCAGCAGTTTTTGGGGGCCGGGGGACACTGAAGCTTTCTTT. Its translation: CASSFWGPGDTEAFF. This sequence joins TRBV12-3 or TRBV12-4 and TRBJ1-1; D might be TRBD1 (6 bases). V shed 3 bases and J shed 3 bases, with 14 bases lying between them. The CDR3 totals 15 residues.

This clonotype was detected ten times or more. In DNA, the CDR3 is TGTGCCAGCAGTGTAACTAGCGGGGGGGGAGAGACCCAGTACTTC. It is translated as CASSVTSGGGETQYF. V is TRBV2 and J is TRBJ2-5, with 13 bases matching TRBD2. This CDR3 has 15 amino acids. Germline V gene lookup returns CDR1 SNHLY and CDR2 FYNNEI. The trim removed 4 bases at V and 4 bases at J, leaving 3 bases unmatched. The whole variable domain, filled in from reference TRBV2 and TRBJ2-5, reads EPEVTQTPSHQVTQMGQEVILRCVPISNHLYFYWYRQILGQKVEFLVSFYNNEISEKSEIFDDQFSVERPDGSNFTLKIRSTKLEDSAMYFCASSVTSGGGETQYFGPGTRLLVL.

About this clonotype: This could be a read error, since a much larger clone is one nucleotide away. The chain links TRBV7-2 to TRBJ2-5, with D tentatively TRBD2 (5 bases). The CDR3 has 14 residues. Germline V gene lookup returns CDR1 SGHTA and CDR2 FQGNSA. V lost 1 base and J 7 bases, leaving 13 bases between the germline ends. The CDR3: CASSLGGGLGTQYF. CDR3 sequence (DNA): TGTGCCAGCAGCTTAGGAGGAGGCCTGGGGACCCAGTACTTC. Based on the CDR3 plus reference TRBV7-2 and TRBJ2-5, the full variable domain is GAGVSQSPSNKVTEKGKDVELRCDPISGHTALYWYRQSLGQGLEFLIYFQGNSAPDKSGLPSDRFSAERTGGSVSTLTIQRTQQEDSAVYLCASSLGGGLGTQYFGPGTRLLVL.

This clonotype occurred many times. V gene TRBV6-5 combines with J gene TRBJ1-5; D call uncertain. The V and J ends lost 0 bases and 3 bases respectively, with 9 bases between them. The CDR3 has 15 residues. The germline V gene encodes CDR1 MNHEY and CDR2 SVGAGI. CDR3 nucleotide sequence: TGTGCCAGCAGTTACTCGGTGGAAGACAATCAGCCCCAGCATTTT. It codes for CASSYSVEDNQPQHF.

This clonotype was recorded only once. Just one base apart from a much larger clone, this may be a read error. This is likely a read error, given that the CDR3 carries no conserved phenylalanine or tryptophan at its end. This sequence joins TRBV10-2 and TRBJ2-3; D gene uncertain. The CDR3 sequence is 17 residues long. Between the trimmed V and J ends, which lost 5 bases and 0 bases, there was a span of 18 bases. In germline, CDR1 is WSHSY, CDR2 SAAADI. The CDR3 here is CASSLLDVTASTDTQYC. CDR3 DNA: TGCGCCAGCAGTCTTTTAGACGTGACGGCTAGCACAGATACGCAGTATTGT.

Ten or more counts support this clonotype. In DNA form, the CDR3 reads TGCAGCGCGGGACTAGCGGGAGCTAGAGGCACCGGGGAGCTGTTTTTT. It yields the protein CSAGLAGARGTGELFF. The J gene is TRBJ2-2, the V gene TRBV29-1; 14 bases line up with TRBD2. The CDR3 runs 16 residues. CDR1 is SQVTM and CDR2 is ANQGSEA in the germline V gene. With 7 bases clipped from V and 4 bases from J, the junction kept 8 bases outside the gene matches.

Ten or more counts support this clonotype. This chain links TRBV12-3 or TRBV12-4 with TRBJ2-2, with D uncertain. V lost 2 bases to trimming and J lost 2 bases, with 6 bases between them. CDR3 length: 14 amino acids. The CDR3 sequence is CASSLYQNTGELFF. CDR3 nucleotides: TGTGCCAGCAGTTTATACCAAAACACCGGGGAGCTGTTTTTT.

The chain has TRBV20-1 and TRBJ2-6; D gene unclear. Germline V gene data show CDR1 as DFQATT and CDR2 as SNEGSKA (reference sequence). V lost 7 bases to trimming and J lost 0 bases, with 4 bases between them. This CDR3 region has 12 residues. The CDR3 region is CSGASGANVLTF. The CDR3 DNA reads as TGCAGTGGGGCCTCTGGGGCCAACGTCCTGACTTTC.